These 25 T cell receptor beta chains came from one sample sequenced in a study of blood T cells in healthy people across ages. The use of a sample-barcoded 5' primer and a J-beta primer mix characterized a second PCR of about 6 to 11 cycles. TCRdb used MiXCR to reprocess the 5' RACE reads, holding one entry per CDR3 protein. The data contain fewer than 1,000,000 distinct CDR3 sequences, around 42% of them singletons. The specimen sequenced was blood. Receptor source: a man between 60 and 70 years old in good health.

The CDR3 DNA is TGCAGCGTTGTCGCCCTGGGGAGCTCCTACAATGAGCAGTTCTTC. It specifies CSVVALGSSYNEQFF. The chain has TRBV29-1 and TRBJ2-1; D is perhaps TRBD2 (5 bases). The length of the CDR3 is 15 residues. Trimming left V 4 bases short and J 0 bases short, with 13 bases between. The germline V gene encodes CDR1 SQVTM and CDR2 ANQGSEA.

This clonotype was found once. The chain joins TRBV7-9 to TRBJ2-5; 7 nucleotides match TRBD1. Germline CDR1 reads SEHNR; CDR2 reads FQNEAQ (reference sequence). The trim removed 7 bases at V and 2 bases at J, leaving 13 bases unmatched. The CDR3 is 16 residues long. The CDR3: CASIGDYRGRQETQYF. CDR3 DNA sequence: TGTGCCAGCATCGGGGATTACAGGGGTCGGCAAGAGACCCAGTACTTC.

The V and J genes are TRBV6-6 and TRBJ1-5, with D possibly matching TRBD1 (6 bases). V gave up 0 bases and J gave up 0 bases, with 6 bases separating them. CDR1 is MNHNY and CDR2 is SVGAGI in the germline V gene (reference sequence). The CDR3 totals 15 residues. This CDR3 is CASSYSGGSNQPQHF. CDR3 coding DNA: TGTGCCAGCAGTTACTCAGGGGGTAGCAATCAGCCCCAGCATTTT.

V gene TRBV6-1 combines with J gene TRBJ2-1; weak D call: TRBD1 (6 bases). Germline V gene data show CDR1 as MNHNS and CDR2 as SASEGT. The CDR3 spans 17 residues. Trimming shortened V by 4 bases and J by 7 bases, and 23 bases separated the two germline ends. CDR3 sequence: CASSGQLPLQGKNEQFF. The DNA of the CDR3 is TGTGCCAGCAGTGGACAGTTACCCCTCCAGGGGAAGAATGAGCAGTTCTTC.

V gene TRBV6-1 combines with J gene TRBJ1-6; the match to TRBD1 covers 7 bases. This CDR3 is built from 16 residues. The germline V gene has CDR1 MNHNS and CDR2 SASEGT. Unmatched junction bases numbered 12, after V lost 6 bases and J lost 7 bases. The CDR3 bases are TGTGCCAGCAGACTGAACTTAGGGGGCCGGAATTCACCCCTCCACTTT. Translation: CASRLNLGGRNSPLHF.

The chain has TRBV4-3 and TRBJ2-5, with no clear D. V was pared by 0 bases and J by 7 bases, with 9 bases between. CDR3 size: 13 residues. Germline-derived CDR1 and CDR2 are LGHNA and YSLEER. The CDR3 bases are TGCGCCAGCAGCCAAGATCAATCGCGGACCCAGTACTTC. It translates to CASSQDQSRTQYF.

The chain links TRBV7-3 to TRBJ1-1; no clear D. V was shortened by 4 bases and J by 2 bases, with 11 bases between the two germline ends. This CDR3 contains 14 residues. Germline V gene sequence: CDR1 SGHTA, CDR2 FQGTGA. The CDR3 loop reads CASSSAGRNTEAFF. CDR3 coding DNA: TGTGCCAGCAGCTCCGCCGGGCGAAACACTGAAGCTTTCTTT.

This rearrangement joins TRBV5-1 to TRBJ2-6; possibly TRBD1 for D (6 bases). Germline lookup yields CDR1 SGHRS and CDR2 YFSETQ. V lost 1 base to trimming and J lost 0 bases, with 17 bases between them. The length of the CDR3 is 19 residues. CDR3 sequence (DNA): TGCGCCAGCAGCTTGTATGGGACAAGCCCGACCTCTGGGGCCAACGTCCTGACTTTC. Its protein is CASSLYGTSPTSGANVLTF. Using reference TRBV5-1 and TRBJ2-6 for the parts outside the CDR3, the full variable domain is KAGVTQTPRYLIKTRGQQVTLSCSPISGHRSVSWYQQTPGQGLQFLFEYFSETQRNKGNFPGRFSGRQFSNSRSEMNVSTLELGDSALYLCASSLYGTSPTSGANVLTFGAGSRLTVL.

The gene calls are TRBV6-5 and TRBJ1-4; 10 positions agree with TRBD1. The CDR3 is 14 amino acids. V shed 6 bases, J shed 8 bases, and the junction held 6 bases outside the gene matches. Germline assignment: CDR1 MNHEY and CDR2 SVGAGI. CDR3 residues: CASRKDRGREKLFF. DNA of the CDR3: TGTGCCAGCAGAAAGGACAGGGGGAGGGAAAAACTGTTTTTT.

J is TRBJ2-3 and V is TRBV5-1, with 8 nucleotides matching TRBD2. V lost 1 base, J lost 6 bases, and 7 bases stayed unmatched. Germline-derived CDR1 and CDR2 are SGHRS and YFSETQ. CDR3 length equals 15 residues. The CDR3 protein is CASSLTGGSSDTQYF. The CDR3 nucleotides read TGCGCCAGCAGCTTGACGGGGGGGTCGTCGGATACGCAGTATTTT. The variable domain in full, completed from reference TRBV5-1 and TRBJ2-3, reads KAGVTQTPRYLIKTRGQQVTLSCSPISGHRSVSWYQQTPGQGLQFLFEYFSETQRNKGNFPGRFSGRQFSNSRSEMNVSTLELGDSALYLCASSLTGGSSDTQYFGPGTRLTVL.

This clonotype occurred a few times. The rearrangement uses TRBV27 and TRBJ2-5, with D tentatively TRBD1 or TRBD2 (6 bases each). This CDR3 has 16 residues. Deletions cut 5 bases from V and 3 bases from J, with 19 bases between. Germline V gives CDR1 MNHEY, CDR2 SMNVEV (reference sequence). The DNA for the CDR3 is TGTGCCAGCAGTGGCCGTCGGGGGCATGGGGAAGAGACCCAGTACTTC. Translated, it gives CASSGRRGHGEETQYF.

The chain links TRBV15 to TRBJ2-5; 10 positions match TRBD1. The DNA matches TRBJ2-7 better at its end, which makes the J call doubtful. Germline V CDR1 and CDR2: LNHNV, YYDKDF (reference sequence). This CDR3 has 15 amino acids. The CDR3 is CATSRDGDRGDEQYF. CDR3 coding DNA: TGTGCCACCAGCAGAGATGGGGACAGGGGAGACGAGCAGTACTTC.

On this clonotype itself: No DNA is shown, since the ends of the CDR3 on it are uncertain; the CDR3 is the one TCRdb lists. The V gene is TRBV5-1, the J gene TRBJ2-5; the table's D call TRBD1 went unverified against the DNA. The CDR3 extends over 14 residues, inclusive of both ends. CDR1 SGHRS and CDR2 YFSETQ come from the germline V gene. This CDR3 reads CASSFGRGIDERYF.

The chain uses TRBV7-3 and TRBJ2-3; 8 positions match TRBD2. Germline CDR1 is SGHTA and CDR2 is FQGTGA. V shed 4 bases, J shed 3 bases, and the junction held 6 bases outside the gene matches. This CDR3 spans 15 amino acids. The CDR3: CASSSSGGVTDTQYF. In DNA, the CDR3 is TGTGCCAGCAGCTCCAGCGGGGGAGTAACAGATACGCAGTATTTT.

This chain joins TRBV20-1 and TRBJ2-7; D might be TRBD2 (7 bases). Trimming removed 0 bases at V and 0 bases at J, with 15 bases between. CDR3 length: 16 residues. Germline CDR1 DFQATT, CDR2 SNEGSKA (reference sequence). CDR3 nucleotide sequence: TGCAGTGCTAGAGATATGGTCGGGGGGCTCTCCTACGAGCAGTACTTC. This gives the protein CSARDMVGGLSYEQYF.

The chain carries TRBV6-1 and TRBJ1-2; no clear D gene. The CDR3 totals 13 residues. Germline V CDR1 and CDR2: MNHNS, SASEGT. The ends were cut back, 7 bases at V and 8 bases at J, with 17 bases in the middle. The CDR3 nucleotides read TGTGCCAGCAATGAGGGTACTTTGAGAGGCTACACCTTC. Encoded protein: CASNEGTLRGYTF.

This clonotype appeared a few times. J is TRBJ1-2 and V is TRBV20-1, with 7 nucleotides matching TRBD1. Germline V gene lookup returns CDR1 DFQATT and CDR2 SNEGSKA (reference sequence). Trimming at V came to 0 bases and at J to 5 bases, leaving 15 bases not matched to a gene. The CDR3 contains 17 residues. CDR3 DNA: TGCAGTGCTAGAGATCCCCGGACAGGCCTCCTTGCTTATGGCTACACCTTC. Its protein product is CSARDPRTGLLAYGYTF.

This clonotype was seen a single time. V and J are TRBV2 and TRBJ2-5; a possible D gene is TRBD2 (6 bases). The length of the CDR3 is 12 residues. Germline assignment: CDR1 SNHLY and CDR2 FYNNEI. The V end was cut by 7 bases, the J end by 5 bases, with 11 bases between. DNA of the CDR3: TGTGCCAGCAAGGTTCTAGCGGAGACCCAGTACTTC. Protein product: CASKVLAETQYF.

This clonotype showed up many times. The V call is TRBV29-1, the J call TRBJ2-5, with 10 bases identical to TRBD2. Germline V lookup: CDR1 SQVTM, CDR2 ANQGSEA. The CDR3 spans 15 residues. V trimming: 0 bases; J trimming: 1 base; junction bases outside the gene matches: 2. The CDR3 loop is CSVEEGLAVQETQYF. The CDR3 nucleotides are TGCAGCGTTGAAGAAGGACTAGCGGTCCAAGAGACCCAGTACTTC. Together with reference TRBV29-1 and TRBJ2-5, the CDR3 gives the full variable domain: SAVISQKPSRDICQRGTSLTIQCQVDSQVTMMFWYRQQPGQSLTLIATANQGSEATYESGFVIDKFPISRPNLTFSTLTVSNMSPEDSSIYLCSVEEGLAVQETQYFGPGTRLLVL.

The CDR3 reads CSARERWADGYTF. The CDR3 coding sequence is TGCAGTGCTAGAGAGAGGTGGGCGGATGGCTACACCTTC. The chain is built from TRBV20-1 and TRBJ1-2; D is unresolved. The V end was cut by 0 bases, the J end by 6 bases, with 11 bases between. The CDR3 runs to 13 residues. Germline lookup yields CDR1 DFQATT and CDR2 SNEGSKA (reference sequence).

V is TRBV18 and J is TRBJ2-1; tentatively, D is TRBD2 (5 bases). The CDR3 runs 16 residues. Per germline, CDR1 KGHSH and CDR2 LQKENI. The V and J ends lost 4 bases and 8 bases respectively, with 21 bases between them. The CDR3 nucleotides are TGTGCCAGCTCACGAAGAAACTCTAACGGGGTGGATGAGCAGTTCTTC. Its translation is CASSRRNSNGVDEQFF.

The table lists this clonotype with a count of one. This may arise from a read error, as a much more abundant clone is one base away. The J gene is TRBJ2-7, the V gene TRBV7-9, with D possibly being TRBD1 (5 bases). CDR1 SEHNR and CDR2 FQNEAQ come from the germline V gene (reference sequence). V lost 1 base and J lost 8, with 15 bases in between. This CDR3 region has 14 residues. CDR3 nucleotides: TGTGCCAGCAGCTTAGTGGGGCGAGAAGGCAAGCAGTACTTC. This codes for CASSLVGREGKQYF. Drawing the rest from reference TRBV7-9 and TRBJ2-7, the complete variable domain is DTGVSQNPRHKITKRGQNVTFRCDPISEHNRLYWYRQTLGQGPEFLTYFQNEAQLEKSRLLSDRFSAERPKGSFSTLEIQRTEQGDSAMYLCASSLVGREGKQYFGPGTRLTVT.

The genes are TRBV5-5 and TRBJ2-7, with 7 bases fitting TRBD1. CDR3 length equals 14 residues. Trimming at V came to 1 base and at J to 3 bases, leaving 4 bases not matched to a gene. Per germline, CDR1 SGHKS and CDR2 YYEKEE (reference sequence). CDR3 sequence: CASSLWDSDYEQYF. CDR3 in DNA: TGTGCCAGCAGCTTGTGGGACAGCGACTACGAGCAGTACTTC.

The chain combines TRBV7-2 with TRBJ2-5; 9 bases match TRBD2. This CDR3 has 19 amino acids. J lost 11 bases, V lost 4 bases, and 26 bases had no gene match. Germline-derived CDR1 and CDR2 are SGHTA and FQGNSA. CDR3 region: CASSSPSSLAGSSRGEQYF. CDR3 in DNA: TGTGCCAGCAGCTCCCCATCCAGCCTAGCGGGGTCCTCGCGAGGGGAGCAGTACTTC. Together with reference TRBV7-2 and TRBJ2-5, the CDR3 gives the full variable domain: GAGVSQSPSNKVTEKGKDVELRCDPISGHTALYWYRQSLGQGLEFLIYFQGNSAPDKSGLPSDRFSAERTGGSVSTLTIQRTQQEDSAVYLCASSSPSSLAGSSRGEQYFGPGTRLLVL.

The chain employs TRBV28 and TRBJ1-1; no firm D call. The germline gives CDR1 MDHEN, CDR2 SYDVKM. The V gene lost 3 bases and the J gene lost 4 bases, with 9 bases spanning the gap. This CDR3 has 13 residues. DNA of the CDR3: TGTGCCAGCAGTTTCGATGGTCGCACTGAAGCTTTCTTT. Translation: CASSFDGRTEAFF.